The 25 T cell receptor beta chains below were found in one sample sequenced in a study of OX40 agonist ivuxolimab in advanced cancers. Only in-frame clones appear in the TCRdb table, and some are missing; sequencing was by immunoSEQ multiplex PCR. The sample carries approximately 60,000 clones, 88% recorded once. Sequenced material: CD4+ or CD8+ T cells sorted from blood, taken in a trial of the OX40 agonist ivuxolimab. These receptors were taken from an adult with an advanced solid tumor such as melanoma, head and neck, liver or kidney cancer.

The chain links TRBV2 to TRBJ2-3, with D perhaps matching TRBD1 (6 bases). The CDR3 runs to 15 residues. Germline V CDR1 and CDR2: SNHLY, FYNNEI. V was clipped by 4 bases and J by 0 bases, with 11 bases between them. The CDR3 sequence: CASSAGTLSTDTQYF. The CDR3 region has the DNA TGTGCCAGCAGTGCCGGGACATTAAGCACAGATACGCAGTATTTT.

The gene calls are TRBV4-3 and TRBJ1-3; unclear D gene. The germline V and J ends were trimmed by 0 bases and 0 bases, with 9 bases remaining between them. Germline V gene sequence: CDR1 LGHNA, CDR2 YSLEER. CDR3 size: 16 residues. CDR3 nucleotides: TGCGCCAGCAGCCAAGACTGGGCCTCCTCTGGAAACACCATATATTTT. As protein: CASSQDWASSGNTIYF.

The chain has TRBV5-1 and TRBJ1-2; no clear D. Trimming removed 3 bases from V and 4 bases from J, with 10 bases in between. The CDR3 has 13 residues. Germline loops: CDR1 SGHRS, CDR2 YFSETQ. CDR3 in amino acids: CASSSDTGYGYTF. In nucleotides, the CDR3 is TGCGCCAGCAGCTCTGACACTGGCTATGGCTACACCTTC.

The chain carries TRBV30 and TRBJ2-2, with D unresolved. Germline lookup yields CDR1 GTSNPN and CDR2 SVGIG (reference sequence). The CDR3 length is 15 residues. V shed 0 bases and J shed 2 bases, with 10 bases lying between them. CDR3 protein: CAWSVLDLNTGELFF. The CDR3 DNA reads as TGTGCCTGGAGTGTACTCGACCTTAACACCGGGGAGCTGTTTTTT.

This chain joins TRBV5-1 and TRBJ2-1, with a weak D call TRBD1 (6 bases). CDR1 is SGHRS, CDR2 YFSETQ, per germline. The CDR3 is 14 residues long. Trimming left V 2 bases short and J 4 bases short, with 10 bases between. CDR3 nucleotides: TGCGCCAGCAGCTTTAGGACAGAGTACAATGAGCAGTTCTTC. It yields the protein CASSFRTEYNEQFF. Drawing the rest from reference TRBV5-1 and TRBJ2-1, the complete variable domain is KAGVTQTPRYLIKTRGQQVTLSCSPISGHRSVSWYQQTPGQGLQFLFEYFSETQRNKGNFPGRFSGRQFSNSRSEMNVSTLELGDSALYLCASSFRTEYNEQFFGPGTRLTVL.

This clone was picked up one time. J is TRBJ1-1 and V is TRBV2; 7 nucleotides match TRBD1. With V trimmed by 6 bases and J by 5 bases, 6 bases remained unmatched. Germline CDR1 SNHLY, CDR2 FYNNEI. The CDR3 is made up of 13 amino acids. The CDR3 protein is CASSGTVGTEAFF. The CDR3 DNA reads TGTGCCAGCAGCGGGACAGTGGGTACTGAAGCTTTCTTT.

The chain couples TRBV30 to TRBJ2-7; no clear D. With 2 bases removed from V and 2 bases from J, the gap between germline ends came to 13 bases. This CDR3 region has 14 residues. In germline, CDR1 is GTSNPN, CDR2 SVGIG (reference sequence). CDR3 coding DNA: TGTGCCTGGAGTCCACCCCACGGTCCCTACGAGCAGTACTTC. Residues: CAWSPPHGPYEQYF.

The chain links TRBV7-9 to TRBJ1-5; D call uncertain. CDR1 is SEHNR and CDR2 is FQNEAQ in the germline V gene (reference sequence). This CDR3 comprises 13 residues. V lost 1 base, J lost 7 bases, and 8 bases lay in between. The CDR3 here is CASSLGGGQPQHF. In DNA form, the CDR3 reads TGTGCCAGCAGCTTAGGAGGCGGGCAGCCCCAGCATTTT.

In DNA, the CDR3 is TGTGCCAGTAGTATAAGGTCGGGGGCTTGGAATGAGCAGTTCTTC. Translated, it gives CASSIRSGAWNEQFF. V and J are TRBV19 and TRBJ2-1; tentatively, D is TRBD1 or TRBD2 (6 bases each). V dropped 2 bases and J dropped 7 bases, with 15 bases sitting between them. This CDR3 spans 15 amino acids. Germline V gene data show CDR1 as LNHDA and CDR2 as SQIVND (reference sequence).

This clone was picked up a small number of times. The CDR3 sequence is CASSLHSGTEAFF. The CDR3 region has the DNA TGTGCCAGCAGCTTACATTCAGGGACTGAAGCTTTCTTT. The gene calls are TRBV7-3 and TRBJ1-1; a possible D gene is TRBD1 (5 bases). Germline V gene data show CDR1 as SGHTA and CDR2 as FQGTGA. The CDR3 runs to 13 residues. V lost 2 bases to trimming and J lost 5 bases, with 9 bases between them. Full variable domain (outside the CDR3, taken from reference TRBV7-3 and TRBJ1-1): GAGVSQTPSNKVTEKGKYVELRCDPISGHTALYWYRQSLGQGPEFLIYFQGTGAADDSGLPNDRFFAVRPEGSVSTLKIQRTERGDSAVYLCASSLHSGTEAFFGQGTRLTVV.

This clone was counted a few times. The CDR3: CASSISIPGELFF. The CDR3 DNA sequence: TGTGCCAGTAGTATTAGTATTCCCGGGGAGCTGTTTTTT. This chain links TRBV19 with TRBJ2-2; D is undetermined. This CDR3 is 13 amino acids long. V was clipped by 3 bases and J by 6 bases, with 8 bases between them. CDR1 is LNHDA, CDR2 SQIVND, per germline (reference sequence).

The chain joins TRBV9 to TRBJ2-5; possible D gene TRBD2, 6 bases. V was shortened by 4 bases and J by 0 bases, with 13 bases between the two germline ends. The CDR3 consists of 15 residues. Germline values: CDR1 SGDLS, CDR2 YYNGEE. CDR3 sequence reads: CASSSGVLDQETQYF. The DNA for the CDR3 is TGTGCCAGCAGCTCGGGGGTTTTAGACCAAGAGACCCAGTACTTC.

V gene TRBV6-1 combines with J gene TRBJ1-5; D gene ambiguous. Germline V CDR1 and CDR2: MNHNS, SASEGT. The CDR3 extends over 15 amino acids. V was cut by 2 bases and J by 3 bases, with 11 bases left in between. CDR3 in DNA: TGTGCCAGCAGTGAAATTGGGGTCCTCAATCAGCCCCAGCATTTT. The encoded protein is CASSEIGVLNQPQHF.

The chain links TRBV15 to TRBJ1-1; D remains ambiguous. Germline-derived CDR1 and CDR2 are LNHNV and YYDKDF (reference sequence). V was trimmed by 3 bases and J by 7 bases, leaving 6 bases between them. The CDR3 is 11 amino acids. CDR3 in DNA: TGTGCCACCAGCAGGGACGTTGAAGCTTTCTTT. Translating gives CATSRDVEAFF. Supplemented by reference TRBV15 and TRBJ1-1, the full variable domain reads DAMVIQNPRYQVTQFGKPVTLSCSQTLNHNVMYWYQQKSSQAPKLLFHYYDKDFNNEADTPDNFQSRRPNTSFCFLDIRSPGLGDTAMYLCATSRDVEAFFGQGTRLTVV.

As to this clone: Other DNA sequences in this specimen translate into the identical CDR3. V is TRBV15 and J is TRBJ2-5; D may correspond to TRBD1 or TRBD2 (5 bases each). Germline V CDR1 and CDR2: LNHNV, YYDKDF (reference sequence). V was trimmed by 0 bases and J by 4 bases, leaving 12 bases between them. There are 15 residues in the CDR3. CDR3 in DNA: TGTGCCACCAGCAGAGATCTTGGGGGTGGAGAGACCCAGTACTTC. Translating it yields CATSRDLGGGETQYF.

This chain links TRBV7-9 with TRBJ1-4; D possibly corresponds to TRBD1 (5 bases). This CDR3 has 12 residues. In germline, CDR1 is SEHNR, CDR2 FQNEAQ (reference sequence). Trimming removed 6 bases from V and 6 bases from J, with 8 bases in between. The CDR3, as DNA: TGTGCCAGCAGGGCGGGGGATGAAAAACTGTTTTTT. This translates into CASRAGDEKLFF.

V usage is TRBV27 and J usage is TRBJ2-1; TRBD2 agrees at 9 bases. V shed 5 bases, J shed 2 bases, and the junction held 10 bases outside the gene matches. Germline V CDR1 and CDR2: MNHEY, SMNVEV (reference sequence). The CDR3 has 17 residues. This CDR3 is CASSPNPTSGAYNEQFF. In DNA, the CDR3 is TGTGCCAGCAGTCCGAACCCGACTAGCGGAGCCTACAATGAGCAGTTCTTC.

There are a few counts of this clone. V is TRBV4-1 and J is TRBJ2-7; D gene unclear. This CDR3 has 13 amino acids. V lost 0 bases and J lost 4, with 7 bases in between. Per germline, CDR1 MGHRA and CDR2 YSYEKL. The CDR3 region is CASSQEISYEQYF. CDR3 bases: TGCGCCAGCAGCCAAGAGATTTCATACGAGCAGTACTTC.

The CDR3, as DNA: TGTGCCAGTAGTACCTTAACAGGGCCTCACTACGAGCAGTACTTC. Translating it yields CASSTLTGPHYEQYF. The chain recombines TRBV19 with TRBJ2-7, with a tentative D call TRBD1 (6 bases). The CDR3 has 15 amino acids. Germline CDR1 LNHDA, CDR2 SQIVND (reference sequence). V dropped 4 bases and J dropped 3 bases, with 16 bases sitting between them.

This clone was counted only a few times. The genes are TRBV27 and TRBJ2-7; the D is unclear. Trimming stripped 2 bases from V and 2 bases from J, with 7 bases between. Germline CDR1 reads MNHEY; CDR2 reads SMNVEV (reference sequence). This CDR3 spans 13 amino acids. CDR3 DNA: TGTGCCAGCAGTTTAGGAGAGACCTACGAGCAGTACTTC. It codes for CASSLGETYEQYF.

This chain uses TRBV6-5 with TRBJ1-1, with TRBD1 matching 7 bases. The germline V gene encodes CDR1 MNHEY and CDR2 SVGAGI. The CDR3 runs to 14 residues. Trimming removed 6 bases from V and 5 bases from J; junction bases left unmatched: 9. CDR3 in DNA: TGTGCCAGCAGATTAGACAGGGAGGATACTGAAGCTTTCTTT. Translated, it gives CASRLDREDTEAFF.

This clone is medium-sized in the sample. The chain carries TRBV6-1 and TRBJ2-7; D not certain. This CDR3 has 13 residues. The ends were cut back, 5 bases at V and 0 bases at J, with 8 bases in the middle. The germline V gene has CDR1 MNHNS and CDR2 SASEGT. This CDR3 reads CASSPESSYEQYV. The CDR3 DNA reads TGTGCCAGCAGTCCGGAGAGCTCCTACGAGCAGTACGTC.

The chain recombines TRBV28 with TRBJ2-7; D is perhaps TRBD2 (6 bases). This CDR3 spans 13 amino acids. Germline V gives CDR1 MDHEN, CDR2 SYDVKM. V dropped 5 bases and J dropped 6 bases, with 14 bases sitting between them. In nucleotides, the CDR3 is TGTGCCAGCAGTGCCGGGGGAGCGGGCGAGCAGTACTTC. Its translation is CASSAGGAGEQYF.

The rearrangement uses TRBV5-1 and TRBJ2-7; TRBD2 matches at 8 bases. Trimming took 0 bases from V and 2 from J; bases not matched to a gene: 1. The CDR3 sequence is 14 residues long. Germline V gene data show CDR1 as SGHRS and CDR2 as YFSETQ. Written as DNA, the CDR3 is TGCGCCAGCAGCTTGGGAGCGGGGGCCTACGAGCAGTACTTC. Protein sequence: CASSLGAGAYEQYF. Combining the CDR3 with reference TRBV5-1 and TRBJ2-7 gives the whole variable domain KAGVTQTPRYLIKTRGQQVTLSCSPISGHRSVSWYQQTPGQGLQFLFEYFSETQRNKGNFPGRFSGRQFSNSRSEMNVSTLELGDSALYLCASSLGAGAYEQYFGPGTRLTVT.

The V gene is TRBV9, the J gene TRBJ2-7; D ambiguous. Deletions cut 4 bases from V and 7 bases from J, with 15 bases between. This CDR3 spans 13 amino acids. Germline V gives CDR1 SGDLS, CDR2 YYNGEE. CDR3 protein: CASSKKTSDEQYV. CDR3 DNA: TGTGCCAGCAGCAAGAAGACATCGGATGAGCAGTACGTC.